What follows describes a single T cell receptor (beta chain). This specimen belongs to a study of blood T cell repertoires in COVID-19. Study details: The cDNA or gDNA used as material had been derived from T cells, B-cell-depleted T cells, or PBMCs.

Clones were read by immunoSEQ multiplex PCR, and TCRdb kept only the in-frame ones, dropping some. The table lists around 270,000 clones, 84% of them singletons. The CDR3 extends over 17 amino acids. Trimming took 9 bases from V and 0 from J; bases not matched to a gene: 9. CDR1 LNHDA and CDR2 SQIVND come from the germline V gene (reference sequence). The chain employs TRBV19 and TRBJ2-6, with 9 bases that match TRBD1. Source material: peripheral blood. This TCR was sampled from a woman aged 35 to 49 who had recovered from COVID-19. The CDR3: CASASGQGSSGANVLTF. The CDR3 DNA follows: TGTGCCAGCGCGTCCGGACAGGGGAGCTCTGGGGCCAACGTCCTGACTTTC.